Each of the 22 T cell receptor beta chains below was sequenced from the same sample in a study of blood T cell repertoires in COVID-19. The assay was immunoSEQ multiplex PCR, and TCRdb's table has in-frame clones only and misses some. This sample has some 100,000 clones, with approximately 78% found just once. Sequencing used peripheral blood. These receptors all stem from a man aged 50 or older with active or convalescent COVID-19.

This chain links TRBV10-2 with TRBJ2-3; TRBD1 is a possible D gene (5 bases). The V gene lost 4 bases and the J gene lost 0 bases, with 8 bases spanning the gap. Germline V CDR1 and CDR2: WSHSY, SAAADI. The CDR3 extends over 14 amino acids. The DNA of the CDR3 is TGCGCCAGCAGTGCCCAGGGAAGCACAGATACGCAGTATTTT. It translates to CASSAQGSTDTQYF.

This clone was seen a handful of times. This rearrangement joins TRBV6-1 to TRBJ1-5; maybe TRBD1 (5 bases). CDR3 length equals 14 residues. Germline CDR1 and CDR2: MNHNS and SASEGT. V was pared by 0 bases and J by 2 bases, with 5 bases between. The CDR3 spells CASSEATGNQPQHF. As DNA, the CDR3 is TGTGCCAGCAGTGAAGCGACAGGCAATCAGCCCCAGCATTTT.

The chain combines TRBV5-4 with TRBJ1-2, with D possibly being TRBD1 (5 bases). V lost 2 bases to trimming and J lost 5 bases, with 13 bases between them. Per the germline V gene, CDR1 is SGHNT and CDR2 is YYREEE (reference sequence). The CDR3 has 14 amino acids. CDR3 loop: CASSFKGMEYGYTF. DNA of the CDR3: TGTGCCAGCAGCTTCAAGGGGATGGAGTATGGCTACACCTTC.

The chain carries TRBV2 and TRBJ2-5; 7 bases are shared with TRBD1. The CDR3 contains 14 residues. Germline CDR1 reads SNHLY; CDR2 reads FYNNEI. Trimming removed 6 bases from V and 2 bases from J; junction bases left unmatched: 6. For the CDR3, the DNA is TGTGCCAGCAGAAGGGGGCTCGGGCAAGAGACCCAGTACTTC. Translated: CASRRGLGQETQYF.

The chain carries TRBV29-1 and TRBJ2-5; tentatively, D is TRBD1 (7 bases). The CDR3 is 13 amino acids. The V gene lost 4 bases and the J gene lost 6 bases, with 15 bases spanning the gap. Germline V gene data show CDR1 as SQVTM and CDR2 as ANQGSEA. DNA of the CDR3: TGCAGCGTTGTGTCAGGGGGGAGGCAGACCCAGTACTTC. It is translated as CSVVSGGRQTQYF.

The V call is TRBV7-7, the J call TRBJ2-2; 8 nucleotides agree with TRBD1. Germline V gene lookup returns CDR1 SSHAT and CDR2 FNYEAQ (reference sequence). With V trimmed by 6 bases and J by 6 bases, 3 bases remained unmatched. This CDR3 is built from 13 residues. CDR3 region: CASSTGGPGELFF. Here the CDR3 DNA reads TGTGCCAGCAGTACAGGGGGGCCCGGGGAGCTGTTTTTT.

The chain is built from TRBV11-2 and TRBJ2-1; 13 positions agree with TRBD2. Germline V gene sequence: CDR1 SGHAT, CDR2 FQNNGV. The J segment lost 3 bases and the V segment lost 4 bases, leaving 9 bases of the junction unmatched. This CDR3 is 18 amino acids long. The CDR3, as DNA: TGTGCCAGCAGCTCCGGACTAGCGGGGGCCGCGTTCTACAATGAGCAGTTCTTC. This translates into CASSSGLAGAAFYNEQFF. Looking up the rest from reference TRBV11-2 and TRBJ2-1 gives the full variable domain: EAGVAQSPRYKIIEKRQSVAFWCNPISGHATLYWYQQILGQGPKLLIQFQNNGVVDDSQLPKDRFSAERLKGVDSTLKIQPAKLEDSAVYLCASSSGLAGAAFYNEQFFGPGTRLTVL.

CDR3 DNA sequence: TGTGCCAGCAGCCGAGGCGGACAGGGTAACGAGCAGTACGTC. It yields the protein CASSRGGQGNEQYV. V and J are TRBV7-8 and TRBJ2-7, with 8 bases fitting TRBD1. Germline V gene lookup returns CDR1 SGHVS and CDR2 FQNEAQ. Trimming took 5 bases from V and 5 from J; bases not matched to a gene: 8. There are 14 residues in the CDR3.

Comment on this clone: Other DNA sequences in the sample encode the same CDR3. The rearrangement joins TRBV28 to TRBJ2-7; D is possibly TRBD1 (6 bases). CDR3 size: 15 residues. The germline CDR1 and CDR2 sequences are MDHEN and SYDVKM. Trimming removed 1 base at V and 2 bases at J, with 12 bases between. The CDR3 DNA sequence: TGTGCCAGCAGTTTATCTGGGGGCGGAACCTACGAGCAGTACGTC. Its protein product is CASSLSGGGTYEQYV.

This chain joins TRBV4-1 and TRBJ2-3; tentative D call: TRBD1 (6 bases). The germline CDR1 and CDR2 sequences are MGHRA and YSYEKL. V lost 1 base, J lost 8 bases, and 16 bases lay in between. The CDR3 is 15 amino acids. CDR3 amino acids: CASSQGGQGRGTQYF. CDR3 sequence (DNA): TGCGCCAGCAGCCAAGGCGGGCAGGGGAGAGGTACGCAGTATTTT.

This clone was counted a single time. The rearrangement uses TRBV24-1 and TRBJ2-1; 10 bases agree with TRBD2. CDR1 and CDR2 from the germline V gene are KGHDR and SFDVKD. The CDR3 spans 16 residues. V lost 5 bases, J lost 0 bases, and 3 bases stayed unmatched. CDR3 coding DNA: TGTGCCACCAGTGGGTTAGCGGGGGGCTCCTACAATGAGCAGTTCTTC. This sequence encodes CATSGLAGGSYNEQFF.

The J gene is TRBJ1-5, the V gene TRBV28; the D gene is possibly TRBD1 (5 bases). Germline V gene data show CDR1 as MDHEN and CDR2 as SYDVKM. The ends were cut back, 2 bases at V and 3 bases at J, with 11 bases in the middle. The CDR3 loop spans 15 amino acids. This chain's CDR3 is CASSLKKDINQPQHF. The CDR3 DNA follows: TGTGCCAGCAGTTTAAAAAAGGACATCAATCAGCCCCAGCATTTT.

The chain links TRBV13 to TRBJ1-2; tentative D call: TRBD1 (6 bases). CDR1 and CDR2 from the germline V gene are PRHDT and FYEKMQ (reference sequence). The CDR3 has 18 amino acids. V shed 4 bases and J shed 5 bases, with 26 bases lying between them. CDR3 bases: TGTGCCAGCAGCTCGAAGATCGACAGGCTCAAGTCCTATTATGGCTACACCTTC. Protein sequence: CASSSKIDRLKSYYGYTF.

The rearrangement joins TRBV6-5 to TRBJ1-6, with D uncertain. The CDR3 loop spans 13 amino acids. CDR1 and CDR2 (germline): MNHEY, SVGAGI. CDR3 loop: CATGDSYNSPLHF. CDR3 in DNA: TGTGCAACGGGAGACTCCTATAATTCACCCCTCCACTTT.

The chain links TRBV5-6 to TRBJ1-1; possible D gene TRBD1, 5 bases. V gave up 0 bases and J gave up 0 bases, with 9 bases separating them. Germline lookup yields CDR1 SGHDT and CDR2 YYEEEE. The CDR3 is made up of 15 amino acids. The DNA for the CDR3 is TGTGCCAGCAGCTTGGGTGGCAGGGTGAACACTGAAGCTTTCTTT. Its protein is CASSLGGRVNTEAFF.

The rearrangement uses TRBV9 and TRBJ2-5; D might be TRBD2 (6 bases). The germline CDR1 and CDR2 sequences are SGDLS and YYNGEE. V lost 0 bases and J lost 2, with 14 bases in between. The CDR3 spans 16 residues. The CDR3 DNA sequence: TGTGCCAGCAGCGTAGGAGGTCGGGGGACTCAAGAGACCCAGTACTTC. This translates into CASSVGGRGTQETQYF.

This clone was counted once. Here the CDR3 reads CAGRQGWETQYF. DNA for the CDR3: TGTGCCGGTAGACAGGGATGGGAGACCCAGTACTTC. This sequence joins TRBV6-8 and TRBJ2-5; TRBD1 aligns across 7 bases. The V gene end was trimmed by 11 bases and the J gene end by 5 bases; junction bases not matched to a gene: 8. Germline V gene lookup returns CDR1 MNHGY and CDR2 SAAAGT. The CDR3 consists of 12 residues.

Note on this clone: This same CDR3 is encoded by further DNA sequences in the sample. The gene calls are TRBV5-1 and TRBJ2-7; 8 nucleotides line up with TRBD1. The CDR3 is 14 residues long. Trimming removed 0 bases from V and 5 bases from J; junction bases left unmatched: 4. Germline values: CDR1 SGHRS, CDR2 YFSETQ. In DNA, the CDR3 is TGCGCCAGCAGCTTGGGACAGGGGAGCAACGAGCAGTACTTC. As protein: CASSLGQGSNEQYF.

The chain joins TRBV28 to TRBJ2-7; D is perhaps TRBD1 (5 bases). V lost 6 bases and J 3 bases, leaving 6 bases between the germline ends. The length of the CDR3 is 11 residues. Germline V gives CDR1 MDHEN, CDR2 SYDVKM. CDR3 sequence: CASRGHYEQYF. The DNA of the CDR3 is TGTGCCAGCAGGGGGCACTACGAGCAGTACTTC.

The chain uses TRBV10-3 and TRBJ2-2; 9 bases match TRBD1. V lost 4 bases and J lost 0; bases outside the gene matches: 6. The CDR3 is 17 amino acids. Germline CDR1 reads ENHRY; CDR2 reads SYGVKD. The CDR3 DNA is TGTGCCATCAGTGCCTCCGGGACAGGGACGAACACCGGGGAGCTGTTTTTT. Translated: CAISASGTGTNTGELFF.

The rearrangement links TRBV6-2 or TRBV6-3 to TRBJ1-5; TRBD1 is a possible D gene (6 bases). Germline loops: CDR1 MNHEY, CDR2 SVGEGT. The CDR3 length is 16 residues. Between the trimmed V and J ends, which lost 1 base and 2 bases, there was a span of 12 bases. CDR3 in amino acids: CASSYYTGYGNQPQHF. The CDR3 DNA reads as TGTGCCAGCAGTTACTATACAGGGTATGGCAATCAGCCCCAGCATTTT.

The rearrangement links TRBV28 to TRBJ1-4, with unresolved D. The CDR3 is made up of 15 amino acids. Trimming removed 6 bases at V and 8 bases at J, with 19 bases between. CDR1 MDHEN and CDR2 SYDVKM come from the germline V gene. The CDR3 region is CASSGSGSRREKLFF. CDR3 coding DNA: TGTGCCAGCAGCGGGTCCGGGAGCCGGAGGGAAAAACTGTTTTTT.